This T cell receptor (beta chain) was captured by sequencing in a study of Ad26.COV2.S vaccination and SARS-CoV-2 variants. Study overall: Trial arm assignment for the donor was COV1001 Ad26.COV2.S.

Treatment: around 19 received Ad26.COV2.S at low or high dose, single or two shots; about 5 received placebo; per-sample allocation not given. Sampling occurred on day 63 after the first vaccine or placebo injection. Vaccine was an Ad26 vector expressing Wuhan-strain SARS-CoV-2 spike. Profiling relied on immunoSEQ multiplex PCR, and the TCRdb table lists in-frame clones only, not all of them. In the table there are around 450,000 clones, about nine tenths of which are singletons. This CDR3 comprises 16 residues. The V gene end was trimmed by 5 bases and the J gene end by 2 bases; junction bases not matched to a gene: 8. Germline V CDR1 and CDR2: LNHDA, SQIVND (reference sequence).

This sequence was found in a person aged 18 to 65 who received the Ad26.COV2.S COVID-19 vaccine or a placebo. The sequences come from peripheral blood, collected in a trial of Ad26.COV2.S vaccine versus placebo. The chain recombines TRBV19 with TRBJ2-1; TRBD1 matches 8 bases. This CDR3 reads CASSPSGQGAYNEQFF. CDR3 DNA: TGTGCCAGTAGTCCATCCGGACAGGGCGCCTACAATGAGCAGTTCTTC.